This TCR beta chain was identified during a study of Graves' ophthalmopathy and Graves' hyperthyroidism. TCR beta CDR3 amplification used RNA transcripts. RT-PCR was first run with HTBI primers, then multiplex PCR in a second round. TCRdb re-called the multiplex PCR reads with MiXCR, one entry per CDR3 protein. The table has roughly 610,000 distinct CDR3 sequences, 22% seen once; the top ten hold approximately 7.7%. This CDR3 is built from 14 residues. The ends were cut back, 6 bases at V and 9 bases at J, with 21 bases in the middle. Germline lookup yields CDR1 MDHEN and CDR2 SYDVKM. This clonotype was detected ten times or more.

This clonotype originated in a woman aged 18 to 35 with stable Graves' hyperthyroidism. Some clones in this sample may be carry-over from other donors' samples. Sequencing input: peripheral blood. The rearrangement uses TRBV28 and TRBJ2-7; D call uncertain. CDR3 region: CASSVNAGVWGQYF. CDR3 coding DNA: TGTGCCAGCAGCGTTAATGCTGGGGTTTGGGGGCAGTACTTC.